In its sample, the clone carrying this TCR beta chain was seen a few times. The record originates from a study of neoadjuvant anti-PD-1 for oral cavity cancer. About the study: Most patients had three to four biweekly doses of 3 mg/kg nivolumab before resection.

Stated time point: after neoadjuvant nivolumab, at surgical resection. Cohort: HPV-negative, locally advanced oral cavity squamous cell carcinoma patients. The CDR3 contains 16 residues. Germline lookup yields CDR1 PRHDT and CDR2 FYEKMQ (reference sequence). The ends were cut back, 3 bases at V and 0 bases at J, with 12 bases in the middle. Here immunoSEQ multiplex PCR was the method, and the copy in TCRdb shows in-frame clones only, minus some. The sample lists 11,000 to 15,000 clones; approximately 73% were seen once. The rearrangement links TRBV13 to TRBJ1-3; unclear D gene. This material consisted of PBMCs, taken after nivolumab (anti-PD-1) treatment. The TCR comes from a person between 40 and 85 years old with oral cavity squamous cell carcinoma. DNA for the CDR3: TGTGCCAGCAGCTTTCATAGACGGAGCTCTGGAAACACCATATATTTT. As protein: CASSFHRRSSGNTIYF.